A selection of T cell receptor beta chains follows, all from one sample in a study of blood T cell repertoires in COVID-19. Method: immunoSEQ multiplex PCR; TCRdb's copy keeps in-frame clones and lacks some. The table includes approximately 200,000 clones, about 82% detected once. Sequencing was done on a sample of PBMCs or T cells enriched from blood (not recorded which). The receptor set was obtained from a woman in her twenties or thirties who had recovered from COVID-19. CDR3s include the opening cysteine and the closing phenylalanine or tryptophan. Each record gives: CDR3 protein, J gene, V gene.

CASSLIRDRNSPLHF,TRBJ1-6,TRBV7-2
CASSLPSTGSSNEQFF,TRBJ2-1,TRBV7-9
CASSLFREYNQPQHF,TRBJ1-5,TRBV28
CASSLGSTGSLSGNTIYF,TRBJ1-3,TRBV5-4
CASSRQGSVNTEAFF,TRBJ1-1,TRBV7-3
CASSPWDIGNEQFF,TRBJ2-1,TRBV4-1
CASSTEQGKAPQHF,TRBJ1-5,TRBV18
CASSPPRDTEKHNSPLHF,TRBJ1-6,TRBV6-6
CASKRNTEAFF,TRBJ1-1,TRBV19
CASSLAGLVGSPLHF,TRBJ1-6,TRBV11-2
CASSLAQGSTDTQYF,TRBJ2-3,TRBV27
CASSLVAGNTEAFF,TRBJ1-1,TRBV5-1
CASSSQGQGGNTIYF,TRBJ1-3,TRBV5-1
CASSAQGQVSLNYGYTF,TRBJ1-2,TRBV2
CASSLAGTSRLTGGVYNEQFF,TRBJ2-1,TRBV5-1
CASSLGQGGEQPQHF,TRBJ1-5,TRBV5-1
CASSFPTGGNQPQHF,TRBJ1-5,TRBV28
CASSLNPGLTRDTQYF,TRBJ2-3,TRBV7-3
CAAAATNYGYTF,TRBJ1-2,TRBV10-3
CASSPPSLALSGANVLTF,TRBJ2-6,TRBV18
CASSTQPGTGDEQFF,TRBJ2-1,TRBV19
CAISGNNNEQFF,TRBJ2-1,TRBV10-3
CASSQGGGGRTNEKLFF,TRBJ1-4,TRBV3-1/TRBV3-2
CASSQGIRQSSYGYTF,TRBJ1-2,TRBV3-1/TRBV3-2
CASSLVLAGRSREQYF,TRBJ2-7,TRBV7-2
CASSFTSGAETQYF,TRBJ2-5,TRBV5-1
CASSLSVKLGQETQYF,TRBJ2-5,TRBV28
CASSSRTFSYEQYF,TRBJ2-7,TRBV7-8
CASSDGTGVDEQYF,TRBJ2-7,TRBV10-1
CASSPKRTGVYTGELFF,TRBJ2-2,TRBV18
CASSPGGGRGQETQYF,TRBJ2-5,TRBV11-2
CASTPGARANEKLFF,TRBJ1-4,TRBV28
CASSLLGSPLHF,TRBJ1-6,TRBV28
CASSRQTGTNSPLHF,TRBJ1-6,TRBV28
CASSLSDRVPEAFF,TRBJ1-1,TRBV5-1
CASSLFGGRTGELFF,TRBJ2-2,TRBV7-2
CATVGQGSYYNEQFF,TRBJ2-1,TRBV11-2
CASSLAGLGAGFNTEAFF,TRBJ1-1,TRBV5-1
CASSPARTTNTGELFF,TRBJ2-2,TRBV5-4
CASSYPEAAWRNQPQHF,TRBJ1-5,TRBV6-2/TRBV6-3
CASSLHQTGQETQYF,TRBJ2-5,TRBV28
CASSQGLSANYGYTF,TRBJ1-2,TRBV7-2
CSVVWQGVTDTQYF,TRBJ2-3,TRBV29-1
CASSRSGSSYEQYF,TRBJ2-7,TRBV28
CASNPQGAFEQFF,TRBJ2-1,TRBV12-3/TRBV12-4
CASSERAGGPYEQYF,TRBJ2-7,TRBV6-1
CASSGQGSYEAFF,TRBJ1-1,TRBV2
CASSSTGGAEAFF,TRBJ1-1,TRBV7-3
CASSLKPYEQYF,TRBJ2-7,TRBV28